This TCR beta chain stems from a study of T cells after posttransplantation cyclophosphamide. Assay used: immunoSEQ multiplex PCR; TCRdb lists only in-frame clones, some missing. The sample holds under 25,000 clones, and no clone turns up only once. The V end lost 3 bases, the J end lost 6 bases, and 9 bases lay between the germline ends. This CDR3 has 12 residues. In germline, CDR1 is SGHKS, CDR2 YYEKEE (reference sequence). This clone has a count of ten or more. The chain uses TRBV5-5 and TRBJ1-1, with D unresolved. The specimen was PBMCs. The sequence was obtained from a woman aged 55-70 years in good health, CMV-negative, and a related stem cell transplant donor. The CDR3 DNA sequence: TGTGCCAGCAGCTCTAGAAACGCTGAAGCTTTCTTT. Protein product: CASSSRNAEAFF.